What follows are 4 T cell receptor beta chains derived from one specimen sequenced in a study of OX40 agonist ivuxolimab in advanced cancers. Sequencing was performed with immunoSEQ multiplex PCR; in TCRdb, only in-frame clones are kept and a portion is missing. The table lists nearly 45,000 clones, 89% of them singletons, with around 16% in the top ten. The material was CD4+ or CD8+ T cells sorted from blood, obtained in a trial of the OX40 agonist ivuxolimab. These receptors came from an adult with an advanced solid tumor such as melanoma, head and neck, liver or kidney cancer.

This chain connects TRBV4-1 to TRBJ1-2, with unresolved D. The V and J ends lost 3 bases and 8 bases respectively, with 19 bases between them. Germline V gene data show CDR1 as MGHRA and CDR2 as YSYEKL. This CDR3 is built from 15 residues. In nucleotides, the CDR3 is TGCGCCAGCAGCCATCTACGGGCCTTCCTCCCCGGCTACACCTTC. Residues: CASSHLRAFLPGYTF.

The CDR3 DNA reads TGTGCCAGCATCCCCGACCCAGTCAATGAGCAGTTCTTC. Protein: CASIPDPVNEQFF. The J gene is TRBJ2-1, the V gene TRBV2; unclear D gene. Germline V CDR1 and CDR2: SNHLY, FYNNEI. The CDR3 is made up of 13 amino acids. Trimming took 7 bases from V and 6 from J, leaving 13 bases between them.

The V gene is TRBV9, the J gene TRBJ2-1; 13 nucleotides agree with TRBD2. Germline V gene lookup returns CDR1 SGDLS and CDR2 YYNGEE. Trimming took 3 bases from V and 8 from J; bases not matched to a gene: 2. CDR3 length equals 14 residues. The CDR3 region is CASSGGLAGDEQFF. In DNA form, the CDR3 reads TGTGCCAGCAGCGGAGGACTAGCGGGGGATGAGCAGTTCTTC.

This clone was detected only a few times. The chain employs TRBV4-1 and TRBJ1-1; the D gene is possibly TRBD1 (5 bases). The CDR3 length is 15 residues. Deletions cut 0 bases from V and 5 bases from J, with 13 bases between. Germline-derived CDR1 and CDR2 are MGHRA and YSYEKL. The CDR3 here is CASSQDGQGGTEAFF. The CDR3 nucleotides are TGCGCCAGCAGCCAAGATGGGCAGGGCGGTACTGAAGCTTTCTTT.